Shown below are 19 T cell receptor beta chains from a single sample sequenced in a study of shared clonotypes between healthy human individuals. Only CD45RO-negative cells positively selected for CCR7 counted as naive CD8 cells, so terminally differentiated effector memory CD45RA+ cells were excluded. TCRdb's table, derived via immunoSEQ multiplex PCR, lists solely in-frame clones and lacks some. The table lists millions of clones, about 94% of them singletons. The sample consisted of naive CD8+ T cells sorted from blood. The receptors here all came from a man aged 18-30 years in good health.

The chain is built from TRBV30 and TRBJ2-7, with 10 bases fitting TRBD2. Germline V lookup: CDR1 GTSNPN, CDR2 SVGIG (reference sequence). The CDR3 is made up of 16 amino acids. V dropped 5 bases and J dropped 5; count of bases not matched to a gene: 15. CDR3 loop: CAWGQPLAGEGDEQYF. The CDR3 DNA sequence: TGTGCCTGGGGACAGCCGCTAGCGGGAGAGGGCGACGAGCAGTACTTC.

V and J are TRBV4-2 and TRBJ1-1; D gene ambiguous. Looked up from germline, CDR1 is LGHNA and CDR2 is YNFKEQ. This CDR3 is built from 13 residues. Trimming stripped 5 bases from V and 1 base from J, with 8 bases between. CDR3 region: CASSDFENTEAFF. Here the CDR3 DNA reads TGTGCCAGCAGCGACTTCGAGAACACTGAAGCTTTCTTT.

J is TRBJ2-7 and V is TRBV7-9; TRBD1 matches at 8 bases. CDR1 is SEHNR and CDR2 is FQNEAQ in the germline V gene (reference sequence). V lost 5 bases, J lost 3 bases, and 12 bases stayed unmatched. The CDR3 is made up of 16 amino acids. The CDR3 region has the DNA TGTGCCAGCAGCACAAACCGGGACAGGTTCCTCTACGAGCAGTACTTC. Translation: CASSTNRDRFLYEQYF. The full variable domain, its missing parts supplied by reference TRBV7-9 and TRBJ2-7, is DTGVSQNPRHKITKRGQNVTFRCDPISEHNRLYWYRQTLGQGPEFLTYFQNEAQLEKSRLLSDRFSAERPKGSFSTLEIQRTEQGDSAMYLCASSTNRDRFLYEQYFGPGTRLTVT.

This chain links TRBV5-6 with TRBJ1-1, with TRBD1 identical over 9 bases. The CDR3 length is 14 residues. The trim removed 1 base at V and 8 bases at J, leaving 6 bases unmatched. The germline V gene encodes CDR1 SGHDT and CDR2 YYEEEE. CDR3: CASSLWDRVLEAFF. Here the CDR3 DNA reads TGTGCCAGCAGCTTGTGGGACAGGGTATTAGAAGCTTTCTTT.

Notes on this clone: The same CDR3 arises from other DNA sequences in this sample as well. The rearrangement links TRBV27 to TRBJ2-2; D gene uncertain. V was shortened by 5 bases and J by 1 base, with 5 bases between the two germline ends. Germline loops: CDR1 MNHEY, CDR2 SMNVEV (reference sequence). The CDR3 is made up of 13 amino acids. The CDR3 loop reads CASSPGNTGELFF. The CDR3 region has the DNA TGTGCCAGCAGTCCTGGGAACACCGGGGAGCTGTTTTTT.

The chain combines TRBV6-5 with TRBJ1-3, with D uncertain. There are 14 residues in the CDR3. The V gene's germline CDR1 is MNHEY and CDR2 SVGAGI. V lost 3 bases to trimming and J lost 8 bases, with 14 bases between them. CDR3 DNA: TGTGCCAGCAGTTATCGTTCGGGCGGAGACACCATATATTTT. Translating gives CASSYRSGGDTIYF.

The chain has TRBV7-2 and TRBJ2-7; tentatively, D is TRBD2 (5 bases). Germline V CDR1 and CDR2: SGHTA, FQGNSA. The CDR3 consists of 15 residues. V was trimmed by 6 bases and J by 4 bases, leaving 19 bases between them. The CDR3 DNA is TGTGCCAGCAGTCCCCAGGACTTTTCACAATACGAGCAGTACTTC. This codes for CASSPQDFSQYEQYF.

V usage is TRBV6-4 and J usage is TRBJ2-6; 11 positions match TRBD1. This CDR3 has 17 amino acids. Germline V gene data show CDR1 as MRHNA and CDR2 as SNTAGT. V gave up 1 base and J gave up 2 bases; unmatched junction bases: 1. The CDR3 DNA is TGTGCCAGCAGTGACTGGACAGGGGGCGCTGGGGCCAACGTCCTGACTTTC. It translates to CASSDWTGGAGANVLTF.

The chain carries TRBV18 and TRBJ2-3, with 10 positions matching TRBD1. The J segment lost 1 base and the V segment lost 2 bases, leaving 9 bases of the junction unmatched. This CDR3 region has 18 residues. Per germline, CDR1 KGHSH and CDR2 LQKENI. CDR3 coding DNA: TGTGCCAGCTCACCAGCTGGGACAGGGGATATCGGCACAGATACGCAGTATTTT. The encoded protein is CASSPAGTGDIGTDTQYF.

This chain joins TRBV7-9 and TRBJ2-2; no clear D. Trimming stripped 8 bases from V and 1 base from J, with 14 bases between. CDR3 size: 15 residues. Germline lookup yields CDR1 SEHNR and CDR2 FQNEAQ (reference sequence). This chain's CDR3 is CASPPVGMNTGELFF. DNA of the CDR3: TGTGCCAGCCCCCCTGTGGGAATGAACACCGGGGAGCTGTTTTTT.

The chain joins TRBV27 to TRBJ1-5; D ambiguous. The germline V and J ends were trimmed by 3 bases and 0 bases, with 12 bases remaining between them. Germline-derived CDR1 and CDR2 are MNHEY and SMNVEV (reference sequence). The CDR3 totals 16 residues. CDR3 in amino acids: CASSFSAGYSNQPQHF. The CDR3 bases are TGTGCCAGCAGTTTTTCGGCAGGATATAGCAATCAGCCCCAGCATTTT.

The rearrangement joins TRBV15 to TRBJ2-5; 7 nucleotides align to TRBD2. The CDR3 runs to 18 residues. Trimming took 1 base from V and 5 from J; bases not matched to a gene: 16. Per the germline V gene, CDR1 is LNHNV and CDR2 is YYDKDF (reference sequence). The CDR3 loop reads CATSRGGGGVTPGETQYF. CDR3 bases: TGTGCCACCAGCAGAGGTGGCGGGGGAGTCACGCCTGGGGAGACCCAGTACTTC.

The DNA of the CDR3 is TGTGCCAGTAGTATAGGGGACGGCGATGAAAAACTGTTTTTT. This sequence encodes CASSIGDGDEKLFF. The chain joins TRBV19 to TRBJ1-4, with a tentative D call TRBD1 (5 bases). Looked up from germline, CDR1 is LNHDA and CDR2 is SQIVND (reference sequence). The CDR3 runs 14 residues. V was clipped by 1 base and J by 6 bases, with 9 bases between them.

This clone appeared once. V gene TRBV7-9 combines with J gene TRBJ1-5; 7 bases map to TRBD1. The CDR3 contains 14 residues. Per the germline V gene, CDR1 is SEHNR and CDR2 is FQNEAQ (reference sequence). V dropped 4 bases and J dropped 7; count of bases not matched to a gene: 7. CDR3 region: CASSSTTGWQPQHF. DNA of the CDR3: TGTGCCAGCAGCTCAACGACAGGGTGGCAGCCCCAGCATTTT.

A word on this clone: Other DNA sequences in this sample translate to the same CDR3. J is TRBJ1-1 and V is TRBV6-1; TRBD1 is a possible D gene (5 bases). The germline V gene has CDR1 MNHNS and CDR2 SASEGT. The CDR3 loop spans 12 amino acids. With 2 bases removed from V and 4 bases from J, the gap between germline ends came to 5 bases. The CDR3 DNA reads as TGTGCCAGCAGTGAAACAGGCACTGAAGCTTTCTTT. Its translation is CASSETGTEAFF.

A remark on this clone: At one boundary the junction diverges from the germline segment, which might be a read error. The chain's CDR3 is CASRDRVYEQHF. Here the CDR3 DNA reads TGTGCCAGTCGGGACCGAGTCTACGAGCAGCACTTC. The V and J genes are TRBV28 and TRBJ2-7; the D call may be TRBD1 or TRBD2 (5 bases each). The CDR3 length is 12 residues. Germline CDR1 is MDHEN and CDR2 is SYDVKM.

The chain couples TRBV28 to TRBJ2-3; 7 nucleotides align to TRBD1. CDR1 and CDR2 (germline): MDHEN, SYDVKM. With V trimmed by 5 bases and J by 0 bases, 11 bases remained unmatched. The CDR3 is made up of 17 amino acids. DNA of the CDR3: TGTGCCAGCAGTCCCGGGACAGCTATCTATAGCACAGATACGCAGTATTTT. Its protein is CASSPGTAIYSTDTQYF. Full variable domain (outside the CDR3, taken from reference TRBV28 and TRBJ2-3): DVKVTQSSRYLVKRTGEKVFLECVQDMDHENMFWYRQDPGLGLRLIYFSYDVKMKEKGDIPEGYSVSREKKERFSLILESASTNQTSMYLCASSPGTAIYSTDTQYFGPGTRLTVL.

The chain joins TRBV27 to TRBJ2-7, with D possibly matching TRBD2 (6 bases). Trimming removed 2 bases at V and 0 bases at J, with 11 bases between. CDR1 and CDR2 (germline): MNHEY, SMNVEV (reference sequence). The CDR3 sequence is 15 residues long. DNA of the CDR3: TGTGCCAGCAGTTTAACCGGGAGCCGCTCCTACGAGCAGTACTTC. Protein product: CASSLTGSRSYEQYF.

The chain has TRBV5-8 and TRBJ2-3; 9 bases fit TRBD1. The V and J ends lost 4 bases and 0 bases, in that order; junction bases with no gene match: 6. CDR1 and CDR2 from the germline V gene are SGHTS and YDEGEE. The CDR3 length is 16 residues. Here the CDR3 reads CASSPWGTGSTDTQYF. The CDR3 nucleotides read TGTGCCAGCAGCCCCTGGGGGACAGGGAGCACAGATACGCAGTATTTT.